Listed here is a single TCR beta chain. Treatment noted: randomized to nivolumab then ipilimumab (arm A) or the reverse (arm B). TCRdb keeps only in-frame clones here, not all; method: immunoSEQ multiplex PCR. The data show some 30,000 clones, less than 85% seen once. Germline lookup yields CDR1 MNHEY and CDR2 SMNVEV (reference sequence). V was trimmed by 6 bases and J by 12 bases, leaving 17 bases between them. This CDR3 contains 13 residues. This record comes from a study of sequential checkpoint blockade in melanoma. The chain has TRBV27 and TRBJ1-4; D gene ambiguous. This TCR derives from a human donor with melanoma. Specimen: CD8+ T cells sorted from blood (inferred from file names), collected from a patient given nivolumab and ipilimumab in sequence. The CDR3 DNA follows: TGTGCCAGCAGGGGCCGCTCCTATGTGGAACTGTTTTTT. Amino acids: CASRGRSYVELFF.